This TCR beta chain was obtained from a study of T cells in tumors after PD-1 blockade. In the study overall: Each patient got pembrolizumab 200 mg every 3 weeks or cemiplimab 350 mg every 2 weeks.

Genomic DNA template from tumor biopsies or peripheral blood, about 600 ng to 6,500 ng input. The assay was immunoSEQ multiplex PCR, and TCRdb's table has in-frame clones only and misses some. The sample has 9,500 to 15,000 clones, approximately 57% seen once. The receptor comes from a human donor with basal cell carcinoma. The source was tumor tissue, collected before anti-PD-1 treatment.

The CDR3 here is CASSYSIYSNQPQHF. CDR3 DNA: TGTGCCAGCAGTTACTCGATTTATAGCAATCAGCCCCAGCATTTT. V gene TRBV6-5 combines with J gene TRBJ1-5; D call uncertain. CDR3 length: 15 amino acids. CDR1 is MNHEY, CDR2 SVGAGI, per germline. The V and J ends lost 0 bases and 0 bases respectively, with 6 bases between them.